What follows are 20 T cell receptor beta chains derived from one specimen sequenced in a study of vaccination and CD4 T cells after COVID-19. Their antigens are not known. Researchers used the Oncomine TCR Beta short-read assay to sequence DNA from cultured CD4+ T cells. TCRdb called the PCR reads again in MiXCR, with one record for every CDR3 protein. Of under 20,000 distinct CDR3 sequences in the sample, about 56% were seen once. As to treatment: roughly 11-day PBMC culture with coronavirus spike peptide pools or control peptides (ViraFEST assay). This specimen consisted of CD4+ T cells from blood, cultured in vitro, obtained before SARS-CoV-2 vaccination. Source of these receptors: a human donor who had recovered from COVID-19.

The V call is TRBV2, the J call TRBJ2-3, with D unclear. The CDR3 has 15 residues. The germline gives CDR1 SNHLY, CDR2 FYNNEI. Deletions cut 5 bases from V and 5 bases from J, with 17 bases between. The DNA of the CDR3 is TGTGCCAGCAGTAGGAATAATCTTGAAGGAGATACGCAGTATTTT. It is translated as CASSRNNLEGDTQYF.

The chain employs TRBV7-2 and TRBJ2-5; no definite D call. The CDR3 totals 15 residues. Trimming took off 5 bases at V and 5 bases at J, with 18 bases between the two ends. CDR1 is SGHTA and CDR2 is FQGNSA in the germline V gene. For the CDR3, the DNA is TGTGCCAGCAGCAAAAGCTGGGCTATCTCTGAGACCCAGTACTTC. It encodes CASSKSWAISETQYF.

This chain links TRBV7-8 with TRBJ2-5, with no clear D. Trimming stripped 4 bases from V and 5 bases from J, with 11 bases between. The CDR3 sequence is 13 residues long. Per the germline V gene, CDR1 is SGHVS and CDR2 is FQNEAQ. The CDR3 DNA sequence: TGTGCCAGCAGCTCCGATAGCCGGGAGACCCAGTACTTC. Its protein is CASSSDSRETQYF. Supplemented by reference TRBV7-8 and TRBJ2-5, the full variable domain reads GAGVSQSPRYKVAKRGQDVALRCDPISGHVSLFWYQQALGQGPEFLTYFQNEAQLDKSGLPSDRFFAERPEGSVSTLKIQRTQQEDSAVYLCASSSDSRETQYFGPGTRLLVL.

This clonotype was found a few times. The chain has TRBV19 and TRBJ1-5; D is unclear. Germline CDR1 is LNHDA and CDR2 is SQIVND (reference sequence). V was cut by 3 bases and J by 0 bases, with 12 bases left in between. This CDR3 region has 16 residues. DNA for the CDR3: TGTGCCAGTAGTATGCAGAGTGATCATAGCAATCAGCCCCAGCATTTT. Protein product: CASSMQSDHSNQPQHF.

This clonotype appeared a few times. The rearrangement uses TRBV10-3 and TRBJ2-3; D might be TRBD1 (7 bases). Germline V CDR1 and CDR2: ENHRY, SYGVKD. V dropped 10 bases and J dropped 6 bases, with 14 bases sitting between them. The CDR3 length is 12 residues. CDR3 bases: TGTGCCACCAGGGGGGTTCGGGATACGCAGTATTTT. It specifies CATRGVRDTQYF.

This clonotype was recorded only once. V usage is TRBV7-2 and J usage is TRBJ1-3; no reliable D call. Germline lookup yields CDR1 SGHTA and CDR2 FQGNSA. This CDR3 is 16 amino acids long. Deletions cut 3 bases from V and 0 bases from J, with 12 bases between. CDR3 bases: TGTGCCAGCAGCTTTTCTGATTACCTCTCTGGAAACACCATATATTTT. As protein: CASSFSDYLSGNTIYF.

The chain couples TRBV19 to TRBJ1-2; D uncertain. CDR3 length: 15 amino acids. Trimming left V 4 bases short and J 3 bases short, with 15 bases between. Germline V gene data show CDR1 as LNHDA and CDR2 as SQIVND (reference sequence). CDR3 bases: TGTGCCAGTAGTAGCGGTCGTCAGGCGGACTATGGCTACACCTTC. It translates to CASSSGRQADYGYTF.

The chain links TRBV25-1 to TRBJ2-1; 7 nucleotides agree with TRBD1. V was clipped by 6 bases and J by 15 bases; unmatched bases: 5. Germline-derived CDR1 and CDR2 are MGHDK and SYGVNS. This CDR3 contains 10 residues. In DNA, the CDR3 is TGTGCCAGCAGGAGACAGGGTTTGTTCTTC. It codes for CASRRQGLFF.

V usage is TRBV7-9 and J usage is TRBJ2-5, with D perhaps given as TRBD1 or TRBD2 (5 bases each). The V and J ends lost 4 bases and 0 bases respectively, with 12 bases between them. CDR1 is SEHNR and CDR2 is FQNEAQ in the germline V gene (reference sequence). The CDR3 sequence is 15 residues long. CDR3 DNA: TGTGCCAGCAGCTCCCGGGACGGTCACCAAGAGACCCAGTACTTC. It yields the protein CASSSRDGHQETQYF.

CDR3 bases: TGTGCCAGCAGAGGACTGAGCCAAGAGACCCAGTACTTC. Amino acid sequence: CASRGLSQETQYF. The chain recombines TRBV7-9 with TRBJ2-5; D is perhaps TRBD2 (5 bases). The CDR3 runs to 13 residues. V lost 6 bases to trimming and J lost 1 base, with 9 bases between them. CDR1 and CDR2 (germline): SEHNR, FQNEAQ (reference sequence).

This clonotype has more than one count but fewer than ten. The rearrangement uses TRBV4-2 and TRBJ2-7; tentative D call: TRBD1 (6 bases). Looked up from germline, CDR1 is LGHNA and CDR2 is YNFKEQ. With 4 bases removed from V and 5 bases from J, the gap between germline ends came to 15 bases. The CDR3 extends over 14 amino acids. The CDR3: CASSPNRDTHEQYF. DNA for the CDR3: TGTGCCAGCAGCCCAAACCGGGACACCCACGAGCAGTACTTC.

This rearrangement joins TRBV27 to TRBJ2-3; the match to TRBD1 covers 7 bases. The ends lost 5 bases at V and 5 bases at J; junction bases unmatched: 7. This CDR3 is built from 14 residues. The germline CDR1 and CDR2 sequences are MNHEY and SMNVEV (reference sequence). The CDR3 region has the DNA TGTGCCAGCAGTCGACAGGGCGCACGAGATACGCAGTATTTT. Amino acids: CASSRQGARDTQYF.

The V call is TRBV2, the J call TRBJ2-7, with TRBD2 identical over 10 bases. CDR1 is SNHLY, CDR2 FYNNEI, per germline. V shed 7 bases and J 2 bases; nucleotides not matched to a gene: 11. This CDR3 region has 16 residues. DNA for the CDR3: TGTGCCAGCATCCCTCAGACTAGCGGGTTAACCTACGAGCAGTACTTC. It specifies CASIPQTSGLTYEQYF.

The genes are TRBV28 and TRBJ1-5, with 10 nucleotides matching TRBD1. Germline trimming cut 3 bases from V and 4 bases from J; bases unmatched to any gene: 6. CDR3 length: 16 residues. Looked up from germline, CDR1 is MDHEN and CDR2 is SYDVKM. CDR3 nucleotides: TGTGCCAGCAGTTTCCAGACAGGGGGCAGGAATCAGCCCCAGCATTTT. Translation: CASSFQTGGRNQPQHF.

The sample holds a few counts of this clonotype. The chain recombines TRBV20-1 with TRBJ1-1; 7 nucleotides align to TRBD1. The ends lost 6 bases at V and 4 bases at J; junction bases unmatched: 8. This CDR3 is 13 amino acids long. Germline loops: CDR1 DFQATT, CDR2 SNEGSKA (reference sequence). The CDR3 spells CSARKQGITEAFF. The CDR3 nucleotides read TGCAGTGCCAGAAAACAGGGGATCACTGAAGCTTTCTTT.

This clonotype was detected a few times. The V call is TRBV27, the J call TRBJ2-7; TRBD1 aligns across 12 bases. Germline-derived CDR1 and CDR2 are MNHEY and SMNVEV (reference sequence). CDR3 length: 17 amino acids. V was clipped by 10 bases and J by 5 bases; unmatched bases: 18. This chain's CDR3 is CAKTGTGGRTWLHEQYF. The CDR3 DNA follows: TGTGCCAAAACCGGGACAGGGGGCAGAACGTGGTTGCACGAGCAGTACTTC.

In its sample, this clonotype is large (0.1 to 1%). The chain links TRBV6-1 to TRBJ1-5; 9 bases line up with TRBD1. V dropped 10 bases and J dropped 6; count of bases not matched to a gene: 10. The CDR3 length is 14 residues. The germline V gene encodes CDR1 MNHNS and CDR2 SASEGT. This CDR3 reads CAITGTGLGQPQHF. In DNA form, the CDR3 reads TGTGCCATCACCGGGACAGGGTTAGGTCAGCCCCAGCATTTT.

CDR3 loop: CSATRGSGQETQYF. CDR3 in DNA: TGCAGTGCTACCCGAGGTAGCGGACAAGAGACCCAGTACTTC. The rearrangement links TRBV20-1 to TRBJ2-5; D is possibly TRBD2 (6 bases). Per germline, CDR1 DFQATT and CDR2 SNEGSKA (reference sequence). V gave up 4 bases and J gave up 2 bases, with 14 bases separating them. The CDR3 runs 14 residues.

The rearrangement links TRBV10-3 to TRBJ2-5; 8 positions match TRBD1. Germline V gives CDR1 ENHRY, CDR2 SYGVKD. The CDR3 runs 15 residues. The V segment lost 4 bases and the J segment 1 base; nucleotides outside the gene matches: 5. In nucleotides, the CDR3 is TGTGCCATCAGTGCGAGACAGGGGCCCCAAGAGACCCAGTACTTC. The encoded protein is CAISARQGPQETQYF.

The chain combines TRBV19 with TRBJ2-7; 7 positions match TRBD2. Losses at the gene ends were 4 bases for V and 2 bases for J; bases not matched to a gene: 8. The CDR3 is 15 residues long. The germline CDR1 and CDR2 sequences are LNHDA and SQIVND (reference sequence). The CDR3 coding sequence is TGTGCCAGTAGTAAAGGGCTAGCGGAGACCTACGAGCAGTACTTC. Amino acid sequence: CASSKGLAETYEQYF.